The entry below gives a single TCR beta chain sequence along with its context. The table came from immunoSEQ multiplex PCR; TCRdb's copy has only in-frame clones and leaves some out. The sample lists some 42,000 clones, roughly nine tenths occurring once. The CDR3 has 15 residues. Per germline, CDR1 SGDLS and CDR2 YYNGEE. V shed 0 bases and J 3 bases; nucleotides not matched to a gene: 3. The sample is drawn from a study of blood T cell repertoires in COVID-19. The chain uses TRBV9 and TRBJ2-5; 9 bases agree with TRBD1. The sequence was collected from a man aged 45-65 years with active COVID-19. Input material: peripheral blood. The CDR3 nucleotides read TGTGCCAGCAGCGTAGAGGGACAGGGAGAAGAGACCCAGTACTTC. Translating gives CASSVEGQGEETQYF.